This TCR beta chain was documented in a study of T cell changes during pregnancy in multiple sclerosis. The assay was immunoSEQ multiplex PCR, and TCRdb's table has in-frame clones only and misses some. The repertoire holds about 70,000 clones, with around 94% as singletons. Trimming took off 3 bases at V and 7 bases at J, with 10 bases between the two ends. The CDR3 contains 12 residues. Looked up from germline, CDR1 is SGHTA and CDR2 is FQGTGA. Sequences were derived from peripheral blood, sampled in the third trimester of pregnancy. This sequence was found in a female donor with multiple sclerosis, enrolled in a pregnancy study. The chain employs TRBV7-3 and TRBJ2-7, with D uncertain. The CDR3 DNA follows: TGTGCCAGCAGCTTTTTCCGCCGGGAGCAGTACTTC. It translates to CASSFFRREQYF.